This T cell receptor (beta chain) was profiled in a study of shared clonotypes between healthy human individuals. The study, taken as a whole, reports: What limited the represented genetic and exposure-history diversity was the small number of donors.

Comment on this clone: The antigen is not known.

TCRdb keeps only in-frame clones here, not all; method: immunoSEQ multiplex PCR. Of millions of clones listed, 90% to 95% are singletons. Germline CDR1 SNHLY, CDR2 FYNNEI. CDR3 size: 13 residues. V lost 2 bases to trimming and J lost 2 bases, with 6 bases between them. The chain recombines TRBV2 with TRBJ2-5; no firm D call. This receptor was taken from a man aged 18 to 29 in good health. Sequences were obtained from naive CD4+ T cells sorted from blood. The subset: CD45RA+ positively selected. In DNA form, the CDR3 reads TGTGCCAGCAGTGAAAAACGGCAAGAGACCCAGTACTTC. Its protein product is CASSEKRQETQYF.